The 18 T cell receptor beta chains presented below share a single source sample, sequenced in a study of human T cells and chemical hapten exposure. TCRdb passed the RACE reads through MiXCR, listing each CDR3 protein once. Here the sample spans about 64,000 distinct CDR3 sequences, more than 9.5% being singletons. Time point of the sample: patch test 3, about 24 weeks after DPC sensitization. The treatment here: therapeutic diphenylcyclopropenone sensitization with weekly scalp DPC. Specimen: whole blood, collected in connection with sensitization to the hapten diphenylcyclopropenone (DPC). The receptors shown here come from a woman aged 25 to 45 with alopecia areata. Some clones in this sample may be carry-over from other donors' samples.

This chain links TRBV30 with TRBJ2-5; TRBD2 aligns across 7 bases. V trimming: 0 bases; J trimming: 2 bases; junction bases outside the gene matches: 6. Germline CDR1 is GTSNPN and CDR2 is SVGIG (reference sequence). This CDR3 spans 15 amino acids. CDR3 nucleotides: TGTGCCTGGAGTGTACATGCTAGCGGTCAAGAGACCCAGTACTTC. Protein: CAWSVHASGQETQYF.

This clonotype was counted a few times. The rearrangement links TRBV9 to TRBJ1-3; D not certain. The CDR3 totals 12 residues. The V gene lost 4 bases and the J gene lost 4 bases, with 6 bases spanning the gap. Germline CDR1 SGDLS, CDR2 YYNGEE. CDR3 bases: TGTGCCAGCAGCCCGAGGGGAAACACCATATATTTT. Translated, it gives CASSPRGNTIYF. Complete variable domain (other parts from reference TRBV9 and TRBJ1-3): DSGVTQTPKHLITATGQRVTLRCSPRSGDLSVYWYQQSLDQGLQFLIQYYNGEERAKGNILERFSAQQFPDLHSELNLSSLELGDSALYFCASSPRGNTIYFGEGSWLTVV.

This clonotype has only a few counts. This chain links TRBV6-5 with TRBJ1-1; D remains ambiguous. The CDR3 has 12 amino acids. The V end was cut by 8 bases, the J end by 1 base, with 8 bases between. CDR1 and CDR2 (germline): MNHEY, SVGAGI. This chain's CDR3 is CASGNRNTEAFF. DNA for the CDR3: TGTGCCAGCGGTAACAGGAACACTGAAGCTTTCTTT.

The genes are TRBV29-1 and TRBJ1-1, with D perhaps matching TRBD1 (6 bases). V lost 4 bases, J lost 1 base, and 10 bases lay in between. CDR1 is SQVTM and CDR2 is ANQGSEA in the germline V gene. The CDR3 has 13 amino acids. The CDR3 DNA reads TGCAGCGTTGCATCCAGGGGGAACACTGAAGCTTTCTTT. Amino acids: CSVASRGNTEAFF.

This chain connects TRBV7-9 to TRBJ1-2, with D hard to call. Deletions cut 1 base from V and 2 bases from J, with 8 bases between. The CDR3 covers 14 residues. Per germline, CDR1 SEHNR and CDR2 FQNEAQ (reference sequence). CDR3 DNA: TGTGCCAGCAGCTTAGTCCGTGAGAACTATGGCTACACCTTC. It translates to CASSLVRENYGYTF.

This clonotype was seen only a few times. This rearrangement joins TRBV7-9 to TRBJ2-2; possible D gene TRBD1, 5 bases. The V end was cut by 5 bases, the J end by 4 bases, with 20 bases between. The CDR3 has 17 amino acids. Germline lookup yields CDR1 SEHNR and CDR2 FQNEAQ (reference sequence). CDR3 coding DNA: TGTGCCAGCAGCGAGCGAATGACAGTTTTGGGCACCGGGGAGCTGTTTTTT. Its protein is CASSERMTVLGTGELFF.

This chain links TRBV28 with TRBJ2-7; TRBD2 matches 8 bases. Germline V gene data show CDR1 as MDHEN and CDR2 as SYDVKM. The CDR3 length is 14 residues. The V and J ends lost 6 bases and 3 bases, in that order; junction bases with no gene match: 7. CDR3 bases: TGTGCCAGCAGCACCGGGACTAGTAGCTACGAGCAGTACTTC. Protein: CASSTGTSSYEQYF.

This clonotype came up many times. CDR3 sequence reads: CASSVGTEYEQYF. The CDR3, as DNA: TGTGCCAGCAGCGTCGGGACTGAATACGAGCAGTACTTC. The J gene is TRBJ2-7, the V gene TRBV11-2; a possible D gene is TRBD2 (6 bases). The CDR3 spans 13 residues. Germline-derived CDR1 and CDR2 are SGHAT and FQNNGV. Trimming shortened V by 5 bases and J by 4 bases, and 12 bases separated the two germline ends.

This sequence joins TRBV5-1 and TRBJ2-1; TRBD1 agrees at 9 bases. V gave up 6 bases and J gave up 3 bases; unmatched junction bases: 4. Germline V gene sequence: CDR1 SGHRS, CDR2 YFSETQ. The CDR3 extends over 14 amino acids. The CDR3 sequence: CASKPGQGYNEQFF. The CDR3 DNA follows: TGCGCCAGCAAACCGGGACAGGGCTACAATGAGCAGTTCTTC.

This clonotype has just a few counts. The chain combines TRBV7-8 with TRBJ2-5; 9 bases line up with TRBD1. The CDR3 covers 15 residues. Losses at the gene ends were 5 bases for V and 2 bases for J; bases not matched to a gene: 6. Germline CDR1 SGHVS, CDR2 FQNEAQ. CDR3 coding DNA: TGTGCCAGCAGCCCCGGACAGGGGAAACAAGAGACCCAGTACTTC. Its translation is CASSPGQGKQETQYF. The entire variable domain, with the rest obtained from reference TRBV7-8 and TRBJ2-5, is as follows: GAGVSQSPRYKVAKRGQDVALRCDPISGHVSLFWYQQALGQGPEFLTYFQNEAQLDKSGLPSDRFFAERPEGSVSTLKIQRTQQEDSAVYLCASSPGQGKQETQYFGPGTRLLVL.

The chain employs TRBV14 and TRBJ2-3; D possibly corresponds to TRBD2 (5 bases). CDR3 size: 14 residues. The germline V and J ends were trimmed by 1 base and 9 bases, with 14 bases remaining between them. In germline, CDR1 is SGHDN, CDR2 FVKESK. The CDR3 DNA reads as TGTGCCAGCAGCCAAGGAGGGTTCCAGCAGACGCAGTATTTT. Its protein is CASSQGGFQQTQYF. The full variable domain, completed using reference TRBV14 and TRBJ2-3, is EAGVTQFPSHSVIEKGQTVTLRCDPISGHDNLYWYRRVMGKEIKFLLHFVKESKQDESGMPNNRFLAERTGGTYSTLKVQPAELEDSGVYFCASSQGGFQQTQYFGPGTRLTVL.

The rearrangement links TRBV11-2 to TRBJ2-7; D not certain. Germline assignment: CDR1 SGHAT and CDR2 FQNNGV. Trimming shortened V by 1 base and J by 2 bases, and 9 bases separated the two germline ends. This CDR3 spans 14 amino acids. The CDR3 loop is CASSLGLSTYEQYF. In nucleotides, the CDR3 is TGTGCCAGCAGCTTAGGCCTATCCACCTACGAGCAGTACTTC. The full variable domain, in which reference TRBV11-2 and TRBJ2-7 provide the parts outside the CDR3, is EAGVAQSPRYKIIEKRQSVAFWCNPISGHATLYWYQQILGQGPKLLIQFQNNGVVDDSQLPKDRFSAERLKGVDSTLKIQPAKLEDSAVYLCASSLGLSTYEQYFGPGTRLTVT.

This CDR3 reads CASSSAGRYGYTF. The CDR3 DNA sequence: TGTGCCAGCAGCTCAGCCGGACGGTATGGCTACACCTTC. V gene TRBV28 combines with J gene TRBJ1-2; the D is unclear. The CDR3 has 13 amino acids. Per germline, CDR1 MDHEN and CDR2 SYDVKM. Deletions cut 6 bases from V and 5 bases from J, with 13 bases between.

This clonotype showed up many times. The chain employs TRBV6-6 and TRBJ1-1; TRBD1 might be the D (6 bases). The CDR3 is 15 residues long. CDR1 and CDR2 from the germline V gene are MNHNY and SVGAGI (reference sequence). The V gene lost 2 bases and the J gene lost 1 base, with 11 bases spanning the gap. For the CDR3, the DNA is TGTGCCAGCAGTTACAGAGAGACAGGGAACACTGAAGCTTTCTTT. Amino acid sequence: CASSYRETGNTEAFF.

This clonotype came up a few times. V usage is TRBV28 and J usage is TRBJ1-1; perhaps TRBD1 as D (6 bases). Germline loops: CDR1 MDHEN, CDR2 SYDVKM. There are 12 residues in the CDR3. Deletions cut 5 bases from V and 7 bases from J, with 11 bases between. The CDR3 sequence is CASSPHRDEAFF. DNA for the CDR3: TGTGCCAGCAGTCCCCACAGGGATGAAGCTTTCTTT.

The sample holds a few counts of this clonotype. The CDR3 DNA is TGCAGTGCTAGAGATGGTGGGAGTGGTACAGATACGCAGTATTTT. Its translation is CSARDGGSGTDTQYF. The rearrangement uses TRBV20-1 and TRBJ2-3; possibly TRBD2 for D (5 bases). In germline, CDR1 is DFQATT, CDR2 SNEGSKA (reference sequence). CDR3 size: 15 residues. Between the trimmed V and J ends, which lost 0 bases and 3 bases, there was a span of 13 bases.

The chain links TRBV12-3 or TRBV12-4 to TRBJ2-2; the D gene is possibly TRBD1 (5 bases). The CDR3 contains 16 residues. V lost 2 bases to trimming and J lost 2 bases, with 12 bases between them. The CDR3 loop is CASSLRSGANTGELFF. The CDR3 DNA sequence: TGTGCCAGCAGTTTACGTTCTGGGGCTAACACCGGGGAGCTGTTTTTT.

This chain uses TRBV29-1 with TRBJ2-3; tentative D call: TRBD1 (5 bases). Germline CDR1 reads SQVTM; CDR2 reads ANQGSEA. V was clipped by 6 bases and J by 0 bases, with 10 bases between them. The CDR3 has 13 amino acids. CDR3 sequence reads: CSVARGSTDTQYF. In nucleotides, the CDR3 is TGCAGCGTAGCTAGGGGCAGCACAGATACGCAGTATTTT.